This is a list of T cell receptor beta chains from one sample in a study of CD8 T cells in ankylosing spondylitis. TCRdb used MiXCR to reprocess the 5' RACE reads, holding one entry per CDR3 protein. Here the sample spans 150,000 to 200,000 distinct CDR3 sequences, under 35% being singletons. The sequencing sample was made of synovial fluid, either unsorted or a sorted T cell fraction (not recorded which). The receptor source for this set is a male donor with ankylosing spondylitis. Each CDR3 is given with its conserved first and last residue. A D gene is named only where the DNA matches it firmly. Size is omitted from some rows. Given values are once, few, many or a class for expanded clones.

V gene	clone size	D gene	J gene	CDR3 protein	CDR3 DNA
TRBV11-2	.	TRBD1	TRBJ2-2	CASSFSGTGSGELFF	TGTGCCAGCAGCTTCTCCGGGACAGGGTCCGGGGAGCTGTTTTTT
TRBV27	many	.	TRBJ2-2	CASSRSGGWGRAHTGELFF	TGTGCCAGCAGCCGATCTGGCGGTTGGGGCAGGGCCCACACCGGGGAGCTGTTTTTT
TRBV4-1	few	TRBD1	TRBJ1-2	CASSQRVQGGDRDYGYTF	TGCGCCAGCAGCCAAAGAGTGCAGGGGGGAGACAGGGACTATGGCTACACCTTC
TRBV7-9	few	.	TRBJ1-5	CASSSSSGWAQHF	TGTGCCAGCAGCTCCTCTTCTGGGTGGGCCCAGCATTTT
TRBV18	.	TRBD1	TRBJ1-6	CASSSTGTDNSPLHF	TGTGCCAGCTCCAGTACCGGGACAGACAATTCACCCCTCCACTTT
TRBV6-2/TRBV6-3	.	.	TRBJ1-5	CASSYQQRPNQPQHF	TGTGCCAGCAGTTACCAACAGCGACCCAATCAGCCCCAGCATTTT
TRBV6-1	.	.	TRBJ2-7	CASSETVGHSYEQYF	TGTGCCAGCAGTGAAACTGTGGGACACAGCTACGAGCAGTACTTC
TRBV12-3/TRBV12-4	many	.	TRBJ2-3	CASSSRPGQLYF	TGTGCCAGCAGTTCCCGGCCCGGCCAGCTGTATTTT
TRBV9	.	TRBD2	TRBJ2-1	CASSATSGGYNEQFF	TGTGCCAGCAGCGCGACTAGCGGGGGCTACAATGAGCAGTTCTTC
TRBV29-1	.	TRBD1	TRBJ1-4	CSVETLQGANEKLFF	TGCAGCGTTGAAACTCTACAGGGGGCTAATGAAAAACTGTTTTTT
TRBV2	.	.	TRBJ2-1	CASSVWDNAFYNEQFF	TGTGCCAGCAGTGTTTGGGACAACGCCTTCTACAATGAGCAGTTCTTC
TRBV7-8	once	TRBD2	TRBJ2-7	CASSLGLAGGFYEQYF	TGTGCCAGCAGCTTAGGGCTAGCGGGAGGTTTTTACGAGCAGTACTTC
TRBV20-1	few	TRBD2	TRBJ2-1	CSADPGTSGLQYNEQFF	TGCAGTGCTGACCCCGGGACTAGCGGCCTACAATACAATGAGCAGTTCTTC
TRBV7-3	few	.	TRBJ1-2	CASSPSGTGLQQDF	TGTGCCAGCAGCCCATCCGGGACCGGCCTACAACAGGACTTC
TRBV20-1	.	TRBD2	TRBJ2-4	CSARVPSGSAKNIQYF	TGCAGTGCTAGAGTCCCTAGCGGGTCCGCCAAAAACATTCAGTACTTC
TRBV10-3	.	.	TRBJ1-4	CAIRGGDNEKLFF	TGTGCCATCAGGGGGGGAGACAATGAAAAACTGTTTTTT
TRBV3-1	few	TRBD1	TRBJ1-1	CASSPTLDRDEAFF	TGTGCCAGCAGCCCCACTCTGGACAGGGATGAAGCTTTCTTT